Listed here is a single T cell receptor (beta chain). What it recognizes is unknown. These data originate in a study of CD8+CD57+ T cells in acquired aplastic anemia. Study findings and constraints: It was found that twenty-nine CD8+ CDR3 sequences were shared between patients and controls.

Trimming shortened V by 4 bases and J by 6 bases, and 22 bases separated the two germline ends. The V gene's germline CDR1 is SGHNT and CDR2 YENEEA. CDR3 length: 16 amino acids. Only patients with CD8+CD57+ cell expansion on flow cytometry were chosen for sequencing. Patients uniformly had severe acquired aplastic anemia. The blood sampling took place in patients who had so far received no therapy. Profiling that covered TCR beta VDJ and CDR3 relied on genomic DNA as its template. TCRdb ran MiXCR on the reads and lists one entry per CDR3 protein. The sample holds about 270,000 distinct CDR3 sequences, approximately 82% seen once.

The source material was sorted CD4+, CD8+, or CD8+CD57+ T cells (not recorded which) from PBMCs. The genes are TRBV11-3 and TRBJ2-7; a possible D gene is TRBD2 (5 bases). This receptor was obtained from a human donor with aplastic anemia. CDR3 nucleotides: TGTGCCAGCAGCTCACCGGGGAAAGCGAACCTGGCCGAGCAGTACGTC. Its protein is CASSSPGKANLAEQYV.